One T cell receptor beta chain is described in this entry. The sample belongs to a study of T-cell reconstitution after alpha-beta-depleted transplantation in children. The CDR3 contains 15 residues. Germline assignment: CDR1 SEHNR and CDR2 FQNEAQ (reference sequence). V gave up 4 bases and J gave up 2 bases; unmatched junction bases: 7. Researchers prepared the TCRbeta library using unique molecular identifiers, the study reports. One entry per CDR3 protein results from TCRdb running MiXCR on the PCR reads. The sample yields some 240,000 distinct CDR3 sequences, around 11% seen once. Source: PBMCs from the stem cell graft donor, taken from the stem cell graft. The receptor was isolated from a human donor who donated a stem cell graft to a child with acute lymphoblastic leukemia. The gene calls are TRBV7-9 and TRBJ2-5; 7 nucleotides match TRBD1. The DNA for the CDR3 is TGTGCCAGCAGCTCAGGGACAGCCCGTCAAGAGACCCAGTACTTC. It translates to CASSSGTARQETQYF.